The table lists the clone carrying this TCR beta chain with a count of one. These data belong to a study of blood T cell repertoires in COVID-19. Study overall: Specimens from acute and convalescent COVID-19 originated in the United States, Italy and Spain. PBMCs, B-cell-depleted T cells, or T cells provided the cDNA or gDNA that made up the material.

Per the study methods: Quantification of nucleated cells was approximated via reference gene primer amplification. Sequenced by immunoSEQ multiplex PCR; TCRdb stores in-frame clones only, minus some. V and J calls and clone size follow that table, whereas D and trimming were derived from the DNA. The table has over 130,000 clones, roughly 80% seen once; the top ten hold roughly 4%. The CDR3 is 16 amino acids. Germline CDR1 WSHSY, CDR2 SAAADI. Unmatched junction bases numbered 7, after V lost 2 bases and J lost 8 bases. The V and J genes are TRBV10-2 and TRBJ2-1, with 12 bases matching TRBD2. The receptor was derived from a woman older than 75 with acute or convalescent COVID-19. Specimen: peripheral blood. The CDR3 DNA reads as TGCGCCAGCAGTGAGCCCCGACTAGCGGGGGCCCATGAGCAGTTCTTC. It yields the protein CASSEPRLAGAHEQFF.